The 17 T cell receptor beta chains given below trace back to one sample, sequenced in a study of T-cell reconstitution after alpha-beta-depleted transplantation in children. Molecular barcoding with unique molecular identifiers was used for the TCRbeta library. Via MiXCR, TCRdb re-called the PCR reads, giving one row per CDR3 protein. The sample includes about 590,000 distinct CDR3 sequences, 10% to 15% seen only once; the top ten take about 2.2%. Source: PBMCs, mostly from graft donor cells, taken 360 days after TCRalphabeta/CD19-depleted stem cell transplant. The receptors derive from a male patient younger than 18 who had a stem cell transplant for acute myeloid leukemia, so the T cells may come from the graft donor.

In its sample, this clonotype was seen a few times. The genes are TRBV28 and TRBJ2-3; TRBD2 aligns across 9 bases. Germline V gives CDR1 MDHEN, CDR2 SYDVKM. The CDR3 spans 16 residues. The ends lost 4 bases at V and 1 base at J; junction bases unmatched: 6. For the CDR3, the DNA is TGTGCCAGCAGTTCCAACATAGCGGGGGGCACAGATACGCAGTATTTT. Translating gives CASSSNIAGGTDTQYF.

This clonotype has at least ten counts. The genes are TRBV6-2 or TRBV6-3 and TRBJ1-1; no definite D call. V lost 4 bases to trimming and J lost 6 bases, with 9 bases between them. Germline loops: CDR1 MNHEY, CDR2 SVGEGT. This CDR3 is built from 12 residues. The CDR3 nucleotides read TGTGCCAGCAGTTCCACGATCTCTGAAGCTTTCTTT. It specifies CASSSTISEAFF.

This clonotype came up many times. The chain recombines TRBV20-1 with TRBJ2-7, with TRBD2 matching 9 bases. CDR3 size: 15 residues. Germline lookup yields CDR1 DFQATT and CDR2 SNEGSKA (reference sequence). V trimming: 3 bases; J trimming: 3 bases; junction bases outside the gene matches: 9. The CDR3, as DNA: TGCAGTGCTAGCCGTATTGGAGCGGGGGGCTACGAGCAGTACTTC. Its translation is CSASRIGAGGYEQYF.

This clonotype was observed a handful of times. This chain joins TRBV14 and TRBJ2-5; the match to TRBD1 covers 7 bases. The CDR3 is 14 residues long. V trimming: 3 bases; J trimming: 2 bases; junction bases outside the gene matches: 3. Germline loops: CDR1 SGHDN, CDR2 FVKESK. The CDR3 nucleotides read TGTGCCAGCAGCCACCGACAGGGACAAGAGACCCAGTACTTC. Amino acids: CASSHRQGQETQYF.

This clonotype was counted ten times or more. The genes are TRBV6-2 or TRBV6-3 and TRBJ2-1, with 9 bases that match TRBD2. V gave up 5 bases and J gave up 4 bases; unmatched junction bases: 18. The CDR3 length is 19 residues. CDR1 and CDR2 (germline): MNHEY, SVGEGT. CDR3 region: CASSPIAGTPLAGYNEQFF. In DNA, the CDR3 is TGTGCCAGCAGTCCGATCGCGGGGACCCCCCTAGCGGGGTACAATGAGCAGTTCTTC.

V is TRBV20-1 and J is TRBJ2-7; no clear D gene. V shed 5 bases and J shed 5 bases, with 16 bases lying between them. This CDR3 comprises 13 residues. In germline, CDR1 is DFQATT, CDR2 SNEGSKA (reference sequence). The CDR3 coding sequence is TGCAGTGCTTCCCGGACCGCCCTGAACGAGCAGTACTTC. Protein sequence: CSASRTALNEQYF.

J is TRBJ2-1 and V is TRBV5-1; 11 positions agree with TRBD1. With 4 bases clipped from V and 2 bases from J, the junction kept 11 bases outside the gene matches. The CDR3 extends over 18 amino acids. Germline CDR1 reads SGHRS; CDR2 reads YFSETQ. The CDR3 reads CASSARTGGGVTYNEQFF. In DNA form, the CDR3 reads TGCGCCAGCAGCGCCCGGACAGGGGGCGGTGTGACCTACAATGAGCAGTTCTTC.

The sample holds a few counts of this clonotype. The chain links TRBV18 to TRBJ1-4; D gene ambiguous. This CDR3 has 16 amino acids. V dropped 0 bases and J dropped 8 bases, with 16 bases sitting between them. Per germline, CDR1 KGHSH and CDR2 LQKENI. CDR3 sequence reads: CASSPPIRGSREKLFF. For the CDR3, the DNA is TGTGCCAGCTCACCACCGATTAGAGGGAGCAGAGAAAAACTGTTTTTT.

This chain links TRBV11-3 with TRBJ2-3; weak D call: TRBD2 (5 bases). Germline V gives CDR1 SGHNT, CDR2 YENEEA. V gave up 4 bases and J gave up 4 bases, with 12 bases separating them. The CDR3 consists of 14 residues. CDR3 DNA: TGTGCCAGCAGCTCGCACACGGGATCAGATACGCAGTATTTT. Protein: CASSSHTGSDTQYF.

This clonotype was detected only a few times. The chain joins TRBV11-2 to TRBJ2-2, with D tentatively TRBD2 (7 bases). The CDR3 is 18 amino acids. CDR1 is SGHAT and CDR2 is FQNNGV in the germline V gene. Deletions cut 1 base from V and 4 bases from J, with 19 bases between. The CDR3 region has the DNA TGTGCCAGCAGCTTAGTCCCTCAGGGGAGGGTGTTCACCGGGGAGCTGTTTTTT. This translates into CASSLVPQGRVFTGELFF.

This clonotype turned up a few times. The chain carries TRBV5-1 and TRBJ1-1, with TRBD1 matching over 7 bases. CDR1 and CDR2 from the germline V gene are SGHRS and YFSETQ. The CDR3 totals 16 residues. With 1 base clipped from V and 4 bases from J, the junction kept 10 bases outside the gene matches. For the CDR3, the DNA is TGCGCCAGCAGCTTGCAGGGGGGGCAGGACCTCACTGAAGCTTTCTTT. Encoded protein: CASSLQGGQDLTEAFF.

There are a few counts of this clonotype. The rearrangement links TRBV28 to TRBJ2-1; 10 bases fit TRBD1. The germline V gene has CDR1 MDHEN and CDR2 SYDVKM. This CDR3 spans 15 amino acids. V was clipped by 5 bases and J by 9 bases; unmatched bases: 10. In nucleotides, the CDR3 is TGTGCCAGCAGTATACCGGGACAGGGGTTGGGTGAGCAGTTCTTC. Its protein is CASSIPGQGLGEQFF.

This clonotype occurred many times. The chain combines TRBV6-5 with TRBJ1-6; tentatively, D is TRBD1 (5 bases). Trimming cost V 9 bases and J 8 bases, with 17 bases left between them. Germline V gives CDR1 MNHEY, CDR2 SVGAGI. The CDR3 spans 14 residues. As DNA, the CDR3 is TGTGCCAGTCGACGGGGCGAGAGCCATTCACCCCTCCACTTT. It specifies CASRRGESHSPLHF.

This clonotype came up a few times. CDR3 sequence reads: CASSMPRQGFDYGYTF. In DNA, the CDR3 is TGTGCCAGCAGCATGCCTAGACAGGGCTTCGACTATGGCTACACCTTC. J is TRBJ1-2 and V is TRBV4-2, with 7 bases that match TRBD1. The CDR3 is 16 residues long. J was trimmed by 3 bases and V by 5 bases; bases with no gene match: 12. Germline V CDR1 and CDR2: LGHNA, YNFKEQ.

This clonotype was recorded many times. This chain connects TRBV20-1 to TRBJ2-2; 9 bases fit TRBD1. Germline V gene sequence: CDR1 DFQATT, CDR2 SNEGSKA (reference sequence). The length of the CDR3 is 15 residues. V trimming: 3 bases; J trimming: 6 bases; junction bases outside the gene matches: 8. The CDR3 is CSARRGTGWPGELFF. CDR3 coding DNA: TGCAGTGCTAGGCGCGGGACAGGGTGGCCCGGGGAGCTGTTTTTT.

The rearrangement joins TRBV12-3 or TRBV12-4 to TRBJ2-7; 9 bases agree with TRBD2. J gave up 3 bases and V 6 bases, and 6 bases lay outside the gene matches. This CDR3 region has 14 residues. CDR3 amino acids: CASRIAGVDYEQYF. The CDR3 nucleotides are TGTGCCAGCAGGATAGCGGGAGTCGACTACGAGCAGTACTTC.

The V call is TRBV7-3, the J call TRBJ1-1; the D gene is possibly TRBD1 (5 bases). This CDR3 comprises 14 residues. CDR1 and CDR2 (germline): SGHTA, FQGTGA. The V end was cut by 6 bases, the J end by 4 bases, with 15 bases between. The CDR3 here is CASSPGGRSTEAFF. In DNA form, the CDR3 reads TGTGCCAGCAGTCCGGGGGGACGAAGCACTGAAGCTTTCTTT.